This entry lists 28 T cell receptor beta chains sequenced from one sample in a study of blood T cell repertoires in COVID-19 (TCRdb year 2020). Library prep was done by the immunoSEQ multiplex PCR assay. Imported from immuneACCESS, the table was reduced by TCRdb to in-frame sequences with V and J called. These copies leave out some clones; in studies compared against another copy, an unresolved V gene accounts for under half, and the cause of the remainder is not known. This sample lists tens of thousands of clones; 80% to 85% were detected once. The ten largest clones represent roughly 6.3% of the sample. Material for sequencing was peripheral blood. These receptors all come from a man aged 55 to 69 with acute or convalescent COVID-19.

The chain uses TRBV19 and TRBJ1-4; the D gene is possibly TRBD1 (6 bases). CDR1 and CDR2 from the germline V gene are LNHDA and SQIVND (reference sequence). V shed 4 bases and J shed 8 bases, with 17 bases lying between them. CDR3 length: 15 residues. CDR3 region: CASSTLQGGDEKLFF. In DNA form, the CDR3 reads TGTGCCAGTAGTACCTTACAGGGAGGGGACGAAAAACTGTTTTTT.

The J gene is TRBJ2-1, the V gene TRBV5-1; D remains unclear. This CDR3 has 14 amino acids. Germline V gene lookup returns CDR1 SGHRS and CDR2 YFSETQ. V lost 0 bases and J 5 bases, leaving 9 bases between the germline ends. The CDR3 region has the DNA TGCGCCAGCAGCTTGGAGCCAGGTAACAATGAGCAGTTCTTC. Residues: CASSLEPGNNEQFF.

This rearrangement joins TRBV7-2 to TRBJ2-7; no firm D call. Germline-derived CDR1 and CDR2 are SGHTA and FQGNSA. The CDR3 consists of 13 residues. The V and J ends lost 3 bases and 4 bases respectively, with 10 bases between them. CDR3 bases: TGTGCCAGCAGCTTTTACATCCAGTACGAGCAGTACTTC. This codes for CASSFYIQYEQYF. Variable domain in full (rest from reference TRBV7-2 and TRBJ2-7): GAGVSQSPSNKVTEKGKDVELRCDPISGHTALYWYRQSLGQGLEFLIYFQGNSAPDKSGLPSDRFSAERTGGSVSTLTIQRTQQEDSAVYLCASSFYIQYEQYFGPGTRLTVT.

V is TRBV11-2 and J is TRBJ2-5; 9 positions agree with TRBD1. Germline V CDR1 and CDR2: SGHAT, FQNNGV. CDR3 length equals 15 residues. The trim removed 6 bases at V and 2 bases at J, leaving 7 bases unmatched. CDR3 amino acids: CASSFTGGNQETQYF. The CDR3 DNA reads as TGTGCCAGCAGTTTCACAGGGGGCAATCAAGAGACCCAGTACTTC. Combining the CDR3 with reference TRBV11-2 and TRBJ2-5 gives the whole variable domain EAGVAQSPRYKIIEKRQSVAFWCNPISGHATLYWYQQILGQGPKLLIQFQNNGVVDDSQLPKDRFSAERLKGVDSTLKIQPAKLEDSAVYLCASSFTGGNQETQYFGPGTRLLVL.

V and J are TRBV7-2 and TRBJ2-1; 12 nucleotides agree with TRBD1. The J segment lost 8 bases and the V segment lost 5 bases, leaving 7 bases of the junction unmatched. The CDR3 is made up of 15 amino acids. Looked up from germline, CDR1 is SGHTA and CDR2 is FQGNSA. The CDR3 nucleotides are TGTGCCAGCAGCCCGGGACAGGGGGCTTTAGATGAGCAGTTCTTC. This encodes CASSPGQGALDEQFF.

The CDR3 loop is CASSRDYSYEQYF. The DNA for the CDR3 is TGTGCCAGCAGTCGGGACTACTCCTACGAGCAGTACTTC. J is TRBJ2-7 and V is TRBV6-5, with 7 bases matching TRBD2. The germline V gene has CDR1 MNHEY and CDR2 SVGAGI. The CDR3 consists of 13 residues. Trimming removed 5 bases from V and 0 bases from J; junction bases left unmatched: 1.

Only one count was recorded for this clone. The chain links TRBV10-2 to TRBJ2-1; 10 nucleotides align to TRBD2. The CDR3 extends over 16 amino acids. Germline lookup yields CDR1 WSHSY and CDR2 SAAADI. With 5 bases clipped from V and 2 bases from J, the junction kept 6 bases outside the gene matches. CDR3: CASSFISGGAYNEQFF. The CDR3 nucleotides read TGCGCCAGCAGTTTCATAAGCGGGGGGGCCTACAATGAGCAGTTCTTC.

This rearrangement joins TRBV7-2 to TRBJ1-3; 7 nucleotides line up with TRBD1. Germline CDR1 reads SGHTA; CDR2 reads FQGNSA. Trimming took 5 bases from V and 0 from J; bases not matched to a gene: 4. The CDR3 is 15 amino acids. In DNA, the CDR3 is TGTGCCAGCAGCCGCGACAGGGTCTCTGGAAACACCATATATTTT. Protein sequence: CASSRDRVSGNTIYF.

The chain has TRBV27 and TRBJ2-7; possibly TRBD1 for D (5 bases). V lost 5 bases and J 2 bases, leaving 16 bases between the germline ends. The CDR3 is 15 amino acids. The germline gives CDR1 MNHEY, CDR2 SMNVEV (reference sequence). The CDR3 DNA reads TGTGCCAGCAGTCCCACCCTCGAAGGGGCCTACGAGCAGTACTTC. Its protein product is CASSPTLEGAYEQYF.

The chain carries TRBV3-1 (or the pseudogene TRBV3-2) and TRBJ1-5; no firm D call. Between the trimmed V and J ends, which lost 3 bases and 2 bases, there was a span of 5 bases. The CDR3 has 13 amino acids. Germline lookup yields CDR1 LGHDT and CDR2 YNNKEL (reference sequence). Written as DNA, the CDR3 is TGTGCCAGCAGCCAGGGCCGCAATCAGCCCCAGCATTTT. Amino acids: CASSQGRNQPQHF.

The chain has TRBV5-1 and TRBJ2-7; a possible D gene is TRBD2 (5 bases). Trimming removed 2 bases at V and 3 bases at J, with 15 bases between. The CDR3 is made up of 15 amino acids. The germline V gene encodes CDR1 SGHRS and CDR2 YFSETQ. DNA of the CDR3: TGCGCCAGCAGCTTTATCCGGGGTGGATTCTACGAGCAGTACTTC. It yields the protein CASSFIRGGFYEQYF.

This clone was found a few times. This chain joins TRBV7-9 and TRBJ2-1; 10 bases align to TRBD1. The CDR3 contains 15 residues. V lost 1 base, J lost 7 bases, and 4 bases stayed unmatched. Germline assignment: CDR1 SEHNR and CDR2 FQNEAQ (reference sequence). In nucleotides, the CDR3 is TGTGCCAGCAGCTTAGGACAGGGGGCGTGGAATGAGCAGTTCTTC. Its translation is CASSLGQGAWNEQFF.

The CDR3 here is CASSRTSGSYNEQFF. The CDR3 nucleotides read TGTGCCAGCAGCCGGACTAGCGGCTCCTACAATGAGCAGTTCTTC. This rearrangement joins TRBV13 to TRBJ2-1, with 10 bases aligning to TRBD2. With 5 bases clipped from V and 0 bases from J, the junction kept 1 base outside the gene matches. Germline loops: CDR1 PRHDT, CDR2 FYEKMQ (reference sequence). This CDR3 comprises 15 residues. The full variable domain, rest sourced from reference TRBV13 and TRBJ2-1, is AAGVIQSPRHLIKEKRETATLKCYPIPRHDTVYWYQQGPGQDPQFLISFYEKMQSDKGSIPDRFSAQQFSDYHSELNMSSLELGDSALYFCASSRTSGSYNEQFFGPGTRLTVL.

The rearrangement uses TRBV25-1 and TRBJ1-1; 8 bases are a match to TRBD1. This CDR3 is built from 15 residues. V lost 3 bases and J lost 5; bases outside the gene matches: 8. Germline V gene sequence: CDR1 MGHDK, CDR2 SYGVNS. The CDR3 DNA follows: TGTGCCAGCAGTGAGAGGACAGGGAAGGGTACTGAAGCTTTCTTT. This codes for CASSERTGKGTEAFF.

This clone was seen once. The CDR3 DNA sequence: TGTGCCAGCAGCTTTCAGGGGGCAGGTGAGCAGTTCTTC. Translating gives CASSFQGAGEQFF. V and J are TRBV5-4 and TRBJ2-1; TRBD1 matches at 8 bases. This CDR3 has 13 amino acids. CDR1 and CDR2 from the germline V gene are SGHNT and YYREEE (reference sequence). V lost 2 bases to trimming and J lost 9 bases; unmatched junction nucleotides: 4.

This sequence joins TRBV7-6 and TRBJ1-2; no firm D call. V lost 5 bases, J lost 7 bases, and 14 bases lay in between. The CDR3 sequence is 13 residues long. CDR1 SGHVS and CDR2 FNYEAQ come from the germline V gene. CDR3: CASSGLNLGGYTF. The DNA for the CDR3 is TGTGCCAGCAGCGGCTTAAATCTTGGTGGCTACACCTTC.

This chain links TRBV5-6 with TRBJ1-1; D not resolved. V was trimmed by 0 bases and J by 4 bases, leaving 16 bases between them. The germline gives CDR1 SGHDT, CDR2 YYEEEE. CDR3 length: 16 residues. The CDR3, as DNA: TGTGCCAGCAGCTTGGGGACTGCAGGCTCGCTCACTGAAGCTTTCTTT. Protein: CASSLGTAGSLTEAFF.

CDR3 nucleotides: TGCGCCAGCGTTGACGGGTTCCAAGAGACCCAGTACTTC. This encodes CASVDGFQETQYF. This sequence joins TRBV10-2 and TRBJ2-5; D remains unclear. There are 13 residues in the CDR3. Trimming pared 8 bases from V and 1 base from J, leaving 11 bases between. Germline V gene sequence: CDR1 WSHSY, CDR2 SAAADI.

This chain's CDR3 is CASSRFMNTEAFF. CDR3 coding DNA: TGTGCCAGCAGCCGGTTTATGAACACTGAAGCTTTCTTT. This chain uses TRBV12-3 or TRBV12-4 with TRBJ1-1, with no clear D. The CDR3 contains 13 residues. V was cut by 6 bases and J by 0 bases, with 8 bases left in between.

This rearrangement joins TRBV19 to TRBJ2-6; D gene unclear. With 4 bases removed from V and 1 base from J, the gap between germline ends came to 8 bases. The CDR3 runs to 15 residues. Germline assignment: CDR1 LNHDA and CDR2 SQIVND (reference sequence). CDR3 nucleotides: TGTGCCAGTAGTACCTCGCAGTCTGGGGCCAACGTCCTGACTTTC. It encodes CASSTSQSGANVLTF.

V usage is TRBV7-9 and J usage is TRBJ2-3; no clear D gene. V gave up 4 bases and J gave up 0 bases, with 14 bases separating them. The germline gives CDR1 SEHNR, CDR2 FQNEAQ (reference sequence). The CDR3 is 16 residues long. The chain's CDR3 is CASSSWQVASTDTQYF. CDR3 DNA sequence: TGTGCCAGCAGCTCCTGGCAGGTTGCTAGCACAGATACGCAGTATTTT.

This clone has more than one count but fewer than ten. J is TRBJ2-7 and V is TRBV12-5; 7 bases map to TRBD2. Germline V gene lookup returns CDR1 LGHNT and CDR2 FRNRAP. The CDR3 runs 16 residues. Trimming removed 2 bases from V and 2 bases from J; junction bases left unmatched: 9. The DNA of the CDR3 is TGTGCTAGTGGTTTGAAGCCGGGAGGCTCAACCTACGAGCAGTACTTC. It specifies CASGLKPGGSTYEQYF.

CDR3 coding DNA: TGTGCCAGCACCTTGGACAGGCCTAGAGAAGCTTTCTTT. This encodes CASTLDRPREAFF. The genes are TRBV6-6 and TRBJ1-1, with 7 positions matching TRBD1. The V and J ends lost 7 bases and 8 bases, in that order; junction bases with no gene match: 10. This CDR3 comprises 13 residues. CDR1 is MNHNY and CDR2 is SVGAGI in the germline V gene (reference sequence).

The chain combines TRBV3-1 (or the pseudogene TRBV3-2) with TRBJ1-2; D unclear. V lost 1 base and J lost 8, with 14 bases in between. Germline V gene lookup returns CDR1 LGHDT and CDR2 YNNKEL (reference sequence). The length of the CDR3 is 14 residues. The DNA of the CDR3 is TGTGCCAGCAGCCAAGTGGAGGGAGGTGGAGGCTACACCTTC. Protein sequence: CASSQVEGGGGYTF.

Notes on this clone: Germline is not matched at one junction end, which may reflect a read error. The chain's CDR3 is CASWGGSKTKYGYTF. The DNA of the CDR3 is TGTGCCAGCTGGGGGGGGAGCAAAACTAAGTATGGCTACACCTTC. The rearrangement joins TRBV6-5 to TRBJ1-2, with D tentatively TRBD1 (5 bases). This CDR3 has 15 amino acids. Germline CDR1 reads MNHEY; CDR2 reads SVGAGI.

The chain links TRBV5-4 to TRBJ2-2; TRBD1 matches at 9 bases. Germline-derived CDR1 and CDR2 are SGHNT and YYREEE (reference sequence). J was trimmed by 5 bases and V by 0 bases; bases with no gene match: 5. CDR3 length: 16 residues. The CDR3 nucleotides read TGTGCCAGCAGCTTGGCAGACAGGGGGGAGACCGGGGAGCTGTTTTTT. Residues: CASSLADRGETGELFF.

This rearrangement joins TRBV19 to TRBJ1-2; no firm D call. CDR3 size: 14 residues. Germline CDR1 reads LNHDA; CDR2 reads SQIVND (reference sequence). The V end lost 2 bases, the J end lost 4 bases, and 11 bases lay between the germline ends. This chain's CDR3 is CASSIFLASYGYTF. For the CDR3, the DNA is TGTGCCAGTAGTATATTTCTGGCCTCCTATGGCTACACCTTC.

A single count supports this clone. This chain links TRBV6-5 with TRBJ1-2; TRBD1 might be the D (5 bases). Per the germline V gene, CDR1 is MNHEY and CDR2 is SVGAGI. The ends were cut back, 0 bases at V and 6 bases at J, with 8 bases in the middle. This CDR3 contains 13 residues. CDR3 sequence: CASSYSGVHGYTF. The CDR3 region has the DNA TGTGCCAGCAGTTACTCAGGGGTTCATGGCTACACCTTC.